The T cell receptor (beta chain) described here comes from a study of beta chain features in type 1 diabetes. Study-wide results and limits: In all four CD4+ subsets, TCRB CDR3 length was significantly, moderately reduced in type 1 diabetes.

Germline V gives CDR1 SGDLS, CDR2 YYNGEE. CDR3 size: 14 residues. The junction had 1 base not matched to a gene; V was cut back by 0 bases and J by 2 bases. For this clone: No antigen is known for it.

Expressed TCRB transcripts were sequenced, since all the RNA that had been isolated was reverse transcribed. The method was immunoSEQ multiplex PCR; TCRdb's version includes in-frame clones alone and lacks a portion of them. Of 50,000 to 55,000 clones listed, 63% are singletons. The clonotype was recovered from a woman aged 30 to 39 with type 1 diabetes. The chain couples TRBV9 to TRBJ1-2; 7 nucleotides line up with TRBD1. The sequenced sample was stem cell memory CD4+ T cells from blood. Here the CDR3 reads CASSVGQGNYGYTF. CDR3 sequence (DNA): TGTGCCAGCAGCGTAGGACAGGGAAACTATGGCTACACCTTC.